This entry lists 11 T cell receptor beta chains sequenced from one sample in a study of identical twins. In TCRdb, the 5' RACE reads were re-called with MiXCR into one record per CDR3 protein. The sample lists roughly 350,000 distinct CDR3 sequences, more than 9% occurring once. These same data were also listed under a study on yellow fever vaccine responses in identical twins.

Sequencing was carried out using CD8+ T cells sorted from blood. The source of these receptors is a woman younger than 35 in good health.

The J gene is TRBJ2-7, the V gene TRBV4-1, with TRBD1 matching over 9 bases. This CDR3 comprises 16 residues. Germline-derived CDR1 and CDR2 are MGHRA and YSYEKL. With 0 bases clipped from V and 3 bases from J, the junction kept 6 bases outside the gene matches. DNA of the CDR3: TGCGCCAGCAGCCAAGATAGAGGGACAGGGCTCTACGAGCAGTACTTC. It codes for CASSQDRGTGLYEQYF.

The table lists this clonotype with a few counts. V gene TRBV3-1 combines with J gene TRBJ2-7; D is unclear. Germline CDR1 LGHDT, CDR2 YNNKEL (reference sequence). V lost 5 bases, J lost 7 bases, and 18 bases lay in between. This CDR3 is built from 14 residues. The CDR3 is CASSSVCRPLEQYV. In DNA form, the CDR3 reads TGTGCCAGCAGCTCTGTCTGCCGCCCCCTTGAGCAGTACGTC.

There are a few counts of this clonotype. The chain links TRBV7-9 to TRBJ2-7; tentatively, D is TRBD1 (5 bases). The V and J ends lost 3 bases and 0 bases respectively, with 12 bases between them. Germline-derived CDR1 and CDR2 are SEHNR and FQNEAQ (reference sequence). The CDR3 covers 15 residues. CDR3 loop: CASSFVAGPSYEQYF. The CDR3 nucleotides read TGTGCCAGCAGCTTCGTGGCAGGGCCCTCCTACGAGCAGTACTTC.

Many counts were recorded for this clonotype. The chain is built from TRBV12-3 or TRBV12-4 and TRBJ1-2; tentatively, D is TRBD1 (6 bases). V shed 6 bases and J shed 4 bases, with 6 bases lying between them. The CDR3 is 11 residues long. In DNA form, the CDR3 reads TGTGCCAGCAGACAGGGCTATGGCTACACCTTC. The encoded protein is CASRQGYGYTF.

This clonotype came up many times. The J gene is TRBJ2-1, the V gene TRBV24-1, with TRBD1 matching 12 bases. The CDR3 consists of 16 residues. The V gene end was trimmed by 5 bases and the J gene end by 6 bases; junction bases not matched to a gene: 7. CDR1 KGHDR and CDR2 SFDVKD come from the germline V gene. CDR3 coding DNA: TGTGCCACCAGTGCCCCCGGGACAGGGGGCTTCAATGAGCAGTTCTTC. Residues: CATSAPGTGGFNEQFF.

In nucleotides, the CDR3 is TGTGCCAGCAGTGGTATGTGGCGTGAGCAGTTCTTC. It yields the protein CASSGMWREQFF. The rearrangement joins TRBV12-3 or TRBV12-4 to TRBJ2-1, with D unresolved. V gave up 5 bases and J gave up 9 bases, with 11 bases separating them. The CDR3 sequence is 12 residues long.

Many counts were recorded for this clonotype. V gene TRBV10-3 combines with J gene TRBJ2-1; 9 bases agree with TRBD1. The CDR3 length is 13 residues. Looked up from germline, CDR1 is ENHRY and CDR2 is SYGVKD. Trimming cost V 6 bases and J 6 bases; bases outside gene matches: 3. Here the CDR3 reads CAIRETGGNEQFF. CDR3 DNA sequence: TGTGCCATCAGAGAGACAGGGGGCAATGAGCAGTTCTTC.

This clonotype was counted between two and nine times. This sequence joins TRBV7-9 and TRBJ2-7, with D maybe TRBD1 (6 bases). Germline V CDR1 and CDR2: SEHNR, FQNEAQ (reference sequence). CDR3 length: 14 residues. Trimming shortened V by 5 bases and J by 0 bases, and 11 bases separated the two germline ends. Here the CDR3 DNA reads TGTGCCAGCAGCGCTCAGGACAGCTCCTACGAGCAGTACTTC. Translation gives CASSAQDSSYEQYF.

The V and J genes are TRBV11-2 and TRBJ2-5, with D uncertain. The CDR3 has 15 residues. The V gene's germline CDR1 is SGHAT and CDR2 FQNNGV. The ends were cut back, 2 bases at V and 0 bases at J, with 10 bases in the middle. The DNA for the CDR3 is TGTGCCAGCAGCTTAAATCCCCAGTACCAAGAGACCCAGTACTTC. It is translated as CASSLNPQYQETQYF.

The genes are TRBV6-1 and TRBJ2-5; tentatively, D is TRBD2 (5 bases). This CDR3 is built from 15 residues. The germline V gene encodes CDR1 MNHNS and CDR2 SASEGT. V gave up 6 bases and J gave up 1 base, with 15 bases separating them. DNA for the CDR3: TGTGCCAGCAGCCCCCGGCGGCGGGCCCAAGAGACCCAGTACTTC. As protein: CASSPRRRAQETQYF.

This clonotype was detected a few times. This rearrangement joins TRBV12-5 to TRBJ1-2; 8 bases align to TRBD1. V was clipped by 1 base and J by 8 bases; unmatched bases: 6. Germline CDR1 and CDR2: LGHNT and FRNRAP. The CDR3 runs 14 residues. In DNA form, the CDR3 reads TGTGCTAGTGGTTTGGGACAGGGGTCTCGAGGCTACACCTTC. Translating it yields CASGLGQGSRGYTF.